The entry below gives a single T cell receptor beta chain sequence along with its context. Antigen specificity is unknown. CDR3 length equals 17 residues. Germline CDR1 and CDR2: SGDLS and YYNGEE. V shed 0 bases, J shed 2 bases, and the junction held 10 bases outside the gene matches. The data were obtained in a study of cytomegalovirus exposure and HLA in healthy donors. Findings and caveats of the study: Analysis was carried out at a later point, and it linked a missense DCLRE1C variant to TCR beta V- and J-gene trimming.

The PCR ran on 60 Vbeta and 13 Jbeta primers. Only in-frame clones appear in the TCRdb table, and some are missing; sequencing was by immunoSEQ multiplex PCR. The top ten hold under 2.5% of the sample, which has about 180,000 clones, around 73% seen once. This TCR came from a man between 60 and 75 years old in good health and CMV-seronegative. The sample was PBMCs. This rearrangement joins TRBV9 to TRBJ1-2; 7 bases line up with TRBD1. CDR3 in amino acids: CASSVGVRAGGNYGYTF. The DNA for the CDR3 is TGTGCCAGCAGCGTAGGGGTAAGGGCAGGGGGAAACTATGGCTACACCTTC.